These 13 T cell receptor beta chains were all obtained from the same sample, sequenced in a study of human T cells and chemical hapten exposure. The time point here: pre-sensitization, week 0. Treatment meaning: therapeutic diphenylcyclopropenone sensitization with weekly scalp DPC. TCRdb re-analysed the RACE reads in MiXCR, keeping a single row per CDR3 protein. The sample holds 85,000 to 130,000 distinct CDR3 sequences, around 12% seen once. The starting material was whole blood, obtained in connection with sensitization to the hapten diphenylcyclopropenone (DPC). The receptors stem from a woman aged 50 to 60 with alopecia areata. Some clones in this sample may be carry-over from other donors' samples.

The rearrangement uses TRBV6-2 or TRBV6-3 and TRBJ1-5, with D perhaps matching TRBD1 (5 bases). CDR1 MNHEY and CDR2 SVGEGT come from the germline V gene. There are 14 residues in the CDR3. With 8 bases removed from V and 2 bases from J, the gap between germline ends came to 13 bases. The CDR3 DNA reads TGTGCCAGCCGGACACTCGGGGGCAATCAGCCCCAGCATTTT. It codes for CASRTLGGNQPQHF.

The gene calls are TRBV28 and TRBJ2-7, with a tentative D call TRBD2 (5 bases). The CDR3 extends over 15 amino acids. V dropped 6 bases and J dropped 2 bases, with 17 bases sitting between them. Germline V gene lookup returns CDR1 MDHEN and CDR2 SYDVKM. The CDR3 region has the DNA TGTGCCAGCAGCCCGGTCCCACCTAGCCCCTACGAGCAGTACTTC. Its protein is CASSPVPPSPYEQYF.

The chain links TRBV5-3 to TRBJ2-7; 7 bases agree with TRBD2. TRBV5-3 has ORF status, its function being uncertain. The CDR3 is made up of 15 amino acids. After removal of 1 base from V and 0 bases from J, the junction contained 4 bases not matched to a gene. The CDR3 nucleotides are TGTGCCAGAAGCTTGAGCGGGATGAACTCCTACGAGCAGTACTTC. Amino acids: CARSLSGMNSYEQYF.

This clonotype was observed a few times. The J gene is TRBJ2-3, the V gene TRBV4-2, with D unresolved. This CDR3 is 16 amino acids long. Looked up from germline, CDR1 is LGHNA and CDR2 is YNFKEQ. V lost 4 bases and J 0 bases, leaving 14 bases between the germline ends. CDR3 nucleotides: TGTGCCAGCAGCCCGCAGCGACAAGTTAGCACAGATACGCAGTATTTT. Translating it yields CASSPQRQVSTDTQYF.

The sample holds a few counts of this clonotype. CDR3 in amino acids: CASSQTDTTTEAFF. The CDR3 DNA reads as TGTGCCAGCTCTCAGACCGATACCACGACTGAAGCTTTCTTT. The genes are TRBV18 and TRBJ1-1, with D unclear. This CDR3 comprises 14 residues. V was cut by 6 bases and J by 5 bases, with 16 bases left in between. Germline CDR1 is KGHSH and CDR2 is LQKENI.

In the case of this clonotype: This may come from a read error, since a much larger clone is one base off. The V call is TRBV29-1, the J call TRBJ2-3; possible D gene TRBD2, 6 bases. V was trimmed by 3 bases and J by 5 bases, leaving 21 bases between them. The germline gives CDR1 SQVTM, CDR2 ANQGSEA. The CDR3 spans 16 residues. DNA for the CDR3: TGCAGCGTTGATGGTTCGGTAGCGGACAACATAGATACGCAGTATTTT. It yields the protein CSVDGSVADNIDTQYF.

This clonotype was counted at least ten times. The V gene is TRBV5-6, the J gene TRBJ1-4; TRBD1 matches at 10 bases. The CDR3 is made up of 17 amino acids. The J segment lost 4 bases and the V segment lost 3 bases, leaving 9 bases of the junction unmatched. Germline V gene data show CDR1 as SGHDT and CDR2 as YYEEEE. DNA of the CDR3: TGTGCCAGCAGCTCCGGGACAGGGGCGTCCCTTAATGAAAAACTGTTTTTT. Translating gives CASSSGTGASLNEKLFF.

The table lists this clonotype with many counts. This rearrangement joins TRBV6-5 to TRBJ2-7; D gene ambiguous. The V and J ends lost 3 bases and 6 bases respectively, with 6 bases between them. The CDR3 runs 11 residues. Germline CDR1 reads MNHEY; CDR2 reads SVGAGI. DNA of the CDR3: TGTGCCAGCAGTTATATGTCCGAGCAGTACTTC. It encodes CASSYMSEQYF.

The chain has TRBV3-1 and TRBJ2-3, with D possibly matching TRBD2 (5 bases). Trimming took off 2 bases at V and 4 bases at J, with 7 bases between the two ends. The germline V gene has CDR1 LGHDT and CDR2 YNNKEL (reference sequence). There are 13 residues in the CDR3. CDR3 in amino acids: CASSQRGSDTQYF. DNA of the CDR3: TGTGCCAGCAGCCAACGGGGATCAGATACGCAGTATTTT.

This clonotype showed up many times. The rearrangement joins TRBV5-6 to TRBJ1-1; the D is unclear. Germline V gene data show CDR1 as SGHDT and CDR2 as YYEEEE. The CDR3 totals 13 residues. Trimming removed 4 bases from V and 1 base from J, with 8 bases in between. CDR3 nucleotide sequence: TGTGCCAGCAGCGACGGGCCGAACACTGAAGCTTTCTTT. This encodes CASSDGPNTEAFF.

V gene TRBV9 combines with J gene TRBJ2-4; unclear D gene. Germline V CDR1 and CDR2: SGDLS, YYNGEE. V was trimmed by 4 bases and J by 5 bases, leaving 10 bases between them. This CDR3 spans 13 amino acids. CDR3 protein: CASSPGVQNIQYF. In DNA, the CDR3 is TGTGCCAGCAGCCCAGGAGTCCAAAACATTCAGTACTTC.

This chain uses TRBV28 with TRBJ2-6; a weak D match, TRBD2 (5 bases). Trimming cost V 7 bases and J 0 bases, with 10 bases left between them. The germline V gene encodes CDR1 MDHEN and CDR2 SYDVKM. CDR3 size: 15 residues. The CDR3 bases are TGTGCCAGCACGGGAACGGGCTCTGGGGCCAACGTCCTGACTTTC. It translates to CASTGTGSGANVLTF.

This clonotype appeared a few times. V usage is TRBV12-3 or TRBV12-4 and J usage is TRBJ1-5; 8 nucleotides match TRBD1. The CDR3 sequence is 15 residues long. J gave up 5 bases and V 1 base, and 4 bases lay outside the gene matches. CDR3 DNA: TGTGCCAGCAGTTTAGGGGGGACAGGTGATCAGCCCCAGCATTTT. Its protein product is CASSLGGTGDQPQHF.